This T cell receptor (beta chain) was sequenced in a study of PD-L1 blockade in urothelial cancer. Across the study: The researchers analyzed blood 3 weeks (second dose) and 6 weeks after treatment start. Notes on the study in general: Durable-benefit patients showed greater tumor-associated blood clone expansion at 3 weeks. Where pretreatment blood TCR clonality fell below the median, better survival was predicted.

Profiled with immunoSEQ multiplex PCR; TCRdb holds only in-frame clones, not every one. Of tens of thousands of clones listed, about four fifths are singletons. A word on this clone: Its matching antigen is unknown.

The CDR3 covers 14 residues. Germline CDR1 and CDR2: MNHEY and SMNVEV (reference sequence). Trimming removed 3 bases at V and 4 bases at J, with 12 bases between. Locally advanced or metastatic urothelial carcinoma affected the patients. This sample comprised PBMCs, obtained around atezolizumab (anti-PD-L1) treatment. This receptor was taken from a man between 65 and 85 years old with urothelial cancer. The gene calls are TRBV27 and TRBJ1-1; maybe TRBD1 (5 bases). CDR3 loop: CASSLRGRGTEAFF. For the CDR3, the DNA is TGTGCCAGCAGTTTGCGCGGGAGGGGCACTGAAGCTTTCTTT.